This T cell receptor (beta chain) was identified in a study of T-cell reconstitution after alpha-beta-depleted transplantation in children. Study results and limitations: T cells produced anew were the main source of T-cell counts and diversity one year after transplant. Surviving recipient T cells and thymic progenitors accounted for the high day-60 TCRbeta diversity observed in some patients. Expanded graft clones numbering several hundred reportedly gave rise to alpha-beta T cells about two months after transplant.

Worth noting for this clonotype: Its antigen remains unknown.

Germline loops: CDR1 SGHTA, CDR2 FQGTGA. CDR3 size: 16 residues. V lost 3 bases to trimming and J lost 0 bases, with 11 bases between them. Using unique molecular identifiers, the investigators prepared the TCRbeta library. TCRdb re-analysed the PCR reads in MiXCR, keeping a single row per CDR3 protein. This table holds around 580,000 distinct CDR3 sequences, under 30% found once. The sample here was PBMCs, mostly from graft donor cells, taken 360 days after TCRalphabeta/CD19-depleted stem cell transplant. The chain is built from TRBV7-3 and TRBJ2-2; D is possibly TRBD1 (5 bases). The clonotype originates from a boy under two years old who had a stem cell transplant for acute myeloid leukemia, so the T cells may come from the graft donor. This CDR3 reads CASSLGQGTNTGELFF. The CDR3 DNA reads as TGTGCCAGCAGCTTGGGGCAGGGCACGAACACCGGGGAGCTGTTTTTT. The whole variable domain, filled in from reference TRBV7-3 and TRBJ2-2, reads GAGVSQTPSNKVTEKGKYVELRCDPISGHTALYWYRQSLGQGPEFLIYFQGTGAADDSGLPNDRFFAVRPEGSVSTLKIQRTERGDSAVYLCASSLGQGTNTGELFFGEGSRLTVL.